Below, 19 T cell receptor beta chains from the same sample are listed, as sequenced in a study of T cell responses to AZD1222 COVID-19 vaccine. Generated by immunoSEQ multiplex PCR, the TCRdb table keeps only in-frame clones and is missing some. The sample has roughly 110,000 clones, 75% to 90% seen once; the top ten hold roughly 5.1%. Source: peripheral blood, taken on day 0 of AZD1222 vaccination. Every receptor here comes from an adult in good health.

The chain carries TRBV6-6 and TRBJ1-1; 8 bases line up with TRBD1. In germline, CDR1 is MNHNY, CDR2 SVGAGI (reference sequence). V was pared by 2 bases and J by 5 bases, with 4 bases of the junction left unmatched. The CDR3 covers 14 residues. CDR3 sequence reads: CASSYTGGGTEAFF. The CDR3 DNA sequence: TGTGCCAGCAGTTACACAGGGGGAGGGACTGAAGCTTTCTTT.

The chain carries TRBV5-1 and TRBJ2-7; 8 bases fit TRBD2. Germline V gene data show CDR1 as SGHRS and CDR2 as YFSETQ. The CDR3 is 15 amino acids. J lost 0 bases, V lost 1 base, and 3 bases had no gene match. This CDR3 is CASSLTSGPSYEQYF. The CDR3 nucleotides read TGCGCCAGCAGCTTGACTAGCGGCCCCTCCTACGAGCAGTACTTC.

This chain uses TRBV12-3 or TRBV12-4 with TRBJ1-2; D unresolved. V gave up 6 bases and J gave up 6 bases, with 14 bases separating them. This CDR3 is built from 13 residues. This CDR3 is CASSPTGSNGYTF. The CDR3, as DNA: TGTGCCAGCAGCCCCACGGGGTCAAATGGCTACACCTTC.

In its sample, this clone was seen a few times. The chain is built from TRBV19 and TRBJ1-2; D gene uncertain. Trimming left V 0 bases short and J 4 bases short, with 6 bases between. This CDR3 comprises 13 residues. CDR1 is LNHDA and CDR2 is SQIVND in the germline V gene (reference sequence). CDR3 nucleotide sequence: TGTGCCAGTAGTATAGACAACCCCTATGGCTACACCTTC. It encodes CASSIDNPYGYTF.

The chain is built from TRBV5-1 and TRBJ2-7, with 8 bases aligning to TRBD1. Germline V gives CDR1 SGHRS, CDR2 YFSETQ. The CDR3 has 18 amino acids. V was clipped by 4 bases and J by 4 bases; unmatched bases: 19. The CDR3: CASSHDPLTGVSRYEQYF. CDR3 coding DNA: TGCGCCAGCAGCCACGACCCTTTGACAGGGGTATCGAGATACGAGCAGTACTTC.

This clone was seen a single time. The gene calls are TRBV10-3 and TRBJ2-5; 10 bases match TRBD2. CDR1 is ENHRY and CDR2 is SYGVKD in the germline V gene. J was trimmed by 1 base and V by 4 bases; bases with no gene match: 0. The CDR3 is 14 residues long. The chain's CDR3 is CAISGTSGQETQYF. CDR3 coding DNA: TGTGCCATCAGTGGGACTAGCGGCCAAGAGACCCAGTACTTC.

This sequence joins TRBV6-5 and TRBJ1-1; D not certain. The length of the CDR3 is 12 residues. The V gene's germline CDR1 is MNHEY and CDR2 SVGAGI. V lost 2 bases, J lost 7 bases, and 8 bases lay in between. The CDR3 DNA sequence: TGTGCCAGCAGTTACGGGCAGCTTGAAGCTTTCTTT. It encodes CASSYGQLEAFF.

The count of this clone is one. V usage is TRBV10-3 and J usage is TRBJ1-5, with TRBD1 matching 7 bases. The germline V gene encodes CDR1 ENHRY and CDR2 SYGVKD. V gave up 10 bases and J gave up 1 base; unmatched junction bases: 10. This CDR3 comprises 15 residues. The CDR3 DNA follows: TGTGCCACAGAGGACAGGCTGGACAGCAATCAGCCCCAGCATTTT. Protein sequence: CATEDRLDSNQPQHF.

The chain uses TRBV3-1 (or the pseudogene TRBV3-2) and TRBJ2-4, with unresolved D. V was clipped by 5 bases and J by 4 bases, with 21 bases between them. Germline CDR1 reads LGHDT; CDR2 reads YNNKEL (reference sequence). The CDR3 is 17 residues long. Here the CDR3 reads CASSTRVPFAKKNIQYF. CDR3 DNA: TGTGCCAGCAGCACACGGGTCCCATTTGCAAAGAAAAACATTCAGTACTTC.

The CDR3 DNA is TGTGCCAGCAGTACCCGGGCTTCGGGGGCTCAGCCCCAGCATTTT. Translating gives CASSTRASGAQPQHF. This rearrangement joins TRBV6-2 or TRBV6-3 to TRBJ1-5; D is possibly TRBD1 (6 bases). V shed 5 bases and J shed 6 bases, with 17 bases lying between them. CDR1 is MNHEY, CDR2 SVGEGT, per germline. The CDR3 consists of 15 residues.

V gene TRBV10-3 combines with J gene TRBJ2-1; maybe TRBD2 (6 bases). This CDR3 spans 15 amino acids. Germline CDR1 ENHRY, CDR2 SYGVKD. Trimming removed 10 bases from V and 1 base from J, with 17 bases in between. The CDR3 is CATLPGGTSYNEQFF. The CDR3 DNA sequence: TGTGCCACCCTACCTGGGGGGACGTCCTACAATGAGCAGTTCTTC.

The chain is built from TRBV4-1 and TRBJ2-7, with 7 positions matching TRBD1. In germline, CDR1 is MGHRA, CDR2 YSYEKL. The trim removed 1 base at V and 2 bases at J, leaving 2 bases unmatched. The CDR3 runs to 14 residues. This CDR3 reads CASSQVGQAYEQYF. The CDR3 DNA follows: TGCGCCAGCAGCCAAGTAGGACAGGCCTACGAGCAGTACTTC.

The rearrangement joins TRBV27 to TRBJ2-2; D is perhaps TRBD1 (5 bases). The germline gives CDR1 MNHEY, CDR2 SMNVEV (reference sequence). The V and J ends lost 4 bases and 7 bases respectively, with 13 bases between them. CDR3 length: 14 amino acids. CDR3 protein: CASSSTGHLGELFF. The CDR3 nucleotides are TGTGCCAGCAGTTCCACCGGACACCTCGGGGAGCTGTTTTTT.

V gene TRBV7-2 combines with J gene TRBJ1-1; D is ambiguous. CDR1 and CDR2 from the germline V gene are SGHTA and FQGNSA. The CDR3 consists of 13 residues. The V and J ends lost 5 bases and 3 bases respectively, with 10 bases between them. The DNA for the CDR3 is TGTGCCAGCAGCCGCCGGGCGGACACTGAAGCTTTCTTT. Translated: CASSRRADTEAFF.

This sequence joins TRBV10-3 and TRBJ1-1; 12 bases match TRBD1. The CDR3 has 16 amino acids. J gave up 1 base and V 10 bases, and 10 bases lay outside the gene matches. Germline V lookup: CDR1 ENHRY, CDR2 SYGVKD. In DNA form, the CDR3 reads TGTGCCACCGGGGACAGGGGGCGTGGGGAGAACACTGAAGCTTTCTTT. Its protein is CATGDRGRGENTEAFF.

This chain joins TRBV6-1 and TRBJ2-7; 7 positions agree with TRBD1. The CDR3 sequence is 15 residues long. Germline V lookup: CDR1 MNHNS, CDR2 SASEGT. J gave up 0 bases and V 5 bases, and 7 bases lay outside the gene matches. CDR3 nucleotide sequence: TGTGCCAGCAGTACAACCGGGACAGCCTCCTACGAGCAGTACTTC. Residues: CASSTTGTASYEQYF.

This clone was found a few times. In DNA, the CDR3 is TGCGCCAGCAGCCAAGATCCCCGGGAGCCGAACACTGAAGCTTTCTTT. This encodes CASSQDPREPNTEAFF. The chain joins TRBV4-1 to TRBJ1-1; the D is unclear. V lost 0 bases to trimming and J lost 1 base, with 12 bases between them. This CDR3 comprises 16 residues. CDR1 and CDR2 from the germline V gene are MGHRA and YSYEKL.

The chain is built from TRBV13 and TRBJ1-1, with D maybe TRBD1 (6 bases). Looked up from germline, CDR1 is PRHDT and CDR2 is FYEKMQ (reference sequence). Trimming pared 3 bases from V and 6 bases from J, leaving 11 bases between. This CDR3 has 13 residues. CDR3 region: CASSFGGRPEAFF. The CDR3, as DNA: TGTGCCAGCAGCTTCGGGGGGCGGCCTGAAGCTTTCTTT.

J is TRBJ1-2 and V is TRBV28, with TRBD1 matching over 9 bases. The CDR3 has 13 amino acids. Germline CDR1 is MDHEN and CDR2 is SYDVKM. Trimming removed 7 bases from V and 6 bases from J; junction bases left unmatched: 6. CDR3 sequence reads: CASMGQGWHGYTF. Written as DNA, the CDR3 is TGTGCCAGCATGGGACAGGGATGGCATGGCTACACCTTC.